Sequencing of this T cell receptor (beta chain) was carried out in a study of somatic mutations in cytotoxic T cells in rheumatoid arthritis. Measured with immunoSEQ multiplex PCR; TCRdb has only the in-frame clones, and not every one. This sample carries roughly 32,000 clones, more than 75% of them seen once, and the ten largest clones take around 8.3%. Trimming left V 4 bases short and J 6 bases short, with 8 bases between. Per germline, CDR1 LNHNV and CDR2 YYDKDF (reference sequence). CDR3 length: 12 residues. The origin of this receptor is an adult with rheumatoid arthritis. This chain links TRBV15 with TRBJ2-3; D is ambiguous. The sequencing sample was made of CD8+ T cells sorted from blood. CDR3 DNA sequence: TGTGCCACCAGCAAAAAGTCGGATACGCAGTATTTT. It is translated as CATSKKSDTQYF. The full variable domain, completed using reference TRBV15 and TRBJ2-3, is DAMVIQNPRYQVTQFGKPVTLSCSQTLNHNVMYWYQQKSSQAPKLLFHYYDKDFNNEADTPDNFQSRRPNTSFCFLDIRSPGLGDTAMYLCATSKKSDTQYFGPGTRLTVL.